This T cell receptor (beta chain) was sequenced during a study of cytomegalovirus exposure and HLA in healthy donors. J was trimmed by 4 bases and V by 3 bases; bases with no gene match: 6. This CDR3 comprises 16 residues. Germline CDR1 MNHEY, CDR2 SMNVEV (reference sequence). The primer mix had 60 Vbeta and 13 Jbeta primers. In the original processing: About 11 million of tens of millions of unique TCR beta chains were shared, per a later count. The method was immunoSEQ multiplex PCR; TCRdb's version includes in-frame clones alone and lacks a portion of them. V and J calls and clone size are as listed in that table; D and trimming were resolved from the DNA. The sample lists under 150,000 clones; about four fifths were seen once. The sample holds a few counts of this clone. Its antigen is not known. Whole-study results and caveats: Earlier results showed most TCR beta V segments being productive about 87% or about 30% of the time. In vitro confirmation showed three CMV-associated chains to be CMV antigen specific. Available immune exposure information was restricted to CMV serostatus only.

The sample was PBMCs. V gene TRBV27 combines with J gene TRBJ2-1; TRBD2 matches 10 bases. The receptor comes from a woman in her 30s in good health and CMV-seronegative. Written as DNA, the CDR3 is TGTGCCAGCAGTTTCAAGGGGACTAGCGCATACAATGAGCAGTTCTTC. It yields the protein CASSFKGTSAYNEQFF.